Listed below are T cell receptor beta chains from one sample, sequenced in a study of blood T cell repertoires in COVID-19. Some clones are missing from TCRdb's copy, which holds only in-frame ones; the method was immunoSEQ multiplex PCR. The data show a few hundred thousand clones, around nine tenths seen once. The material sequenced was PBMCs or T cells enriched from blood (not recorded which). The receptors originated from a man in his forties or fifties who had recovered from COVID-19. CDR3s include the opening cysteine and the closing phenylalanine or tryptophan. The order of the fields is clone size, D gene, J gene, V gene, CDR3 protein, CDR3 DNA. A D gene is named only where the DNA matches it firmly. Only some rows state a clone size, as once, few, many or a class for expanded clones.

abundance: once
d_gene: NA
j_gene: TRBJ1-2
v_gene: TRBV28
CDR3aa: CATSTGGRGYTF
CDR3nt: TGTGCCACTTCGACGGGGGGACGTGGCTACACCTTC

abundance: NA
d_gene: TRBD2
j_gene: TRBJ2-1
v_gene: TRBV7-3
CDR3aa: CASSLGTSGRDEQFF
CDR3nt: TGTGCCAGCAGCCTCGGGACTAGCGGGAGGGATGAGCAGTTCTTC

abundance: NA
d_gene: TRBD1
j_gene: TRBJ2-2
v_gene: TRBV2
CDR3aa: CASSVPGQGALRSPTGELFF
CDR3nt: TGTGCCAGCAGCGTACCGGGACAGGGGGCTCTTCGGTCCCCCACCGGGGAGCTGTTTTTT

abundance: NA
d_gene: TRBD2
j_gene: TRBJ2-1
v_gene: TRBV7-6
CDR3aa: CASSPVAGVNEQFF
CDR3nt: TGTGCCAGCAGCCCGGTAGCGGGAGTCAATGAGCAGTTCTTC

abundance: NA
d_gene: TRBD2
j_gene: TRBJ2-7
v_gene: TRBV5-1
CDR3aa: CASKRGLGFHEQYF
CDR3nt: TGCGCCAGCAAGAGGGGACTAGGGTTCCACGAGCAGTACTTC

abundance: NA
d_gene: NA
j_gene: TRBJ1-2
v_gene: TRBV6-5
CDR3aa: CASSYRGIYYGYTF
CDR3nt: TGTGCCAGCAGTTACCGGGGGATTTACTATGGCTACACCTTC

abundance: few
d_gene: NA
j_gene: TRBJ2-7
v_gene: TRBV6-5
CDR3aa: CASSYSRTLSSYEQYF
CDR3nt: TGTGCCAGCAGTTACTCGAGAACACTAAGCTCCTACGAGCAGTACTTC

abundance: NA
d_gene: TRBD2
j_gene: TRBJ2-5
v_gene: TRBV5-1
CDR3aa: CASSLASGKETQYF
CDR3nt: TGCGCCAGCAGCTTGGCTAGCGGGAAAGAGACCCAGTACTTC

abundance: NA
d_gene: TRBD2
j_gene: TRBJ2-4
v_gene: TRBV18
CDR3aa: CASSPQGGKNIQYF
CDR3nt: TGTGCCAGCTCACCGCAGGGAGGGAAAAACATTCAGTACTTC

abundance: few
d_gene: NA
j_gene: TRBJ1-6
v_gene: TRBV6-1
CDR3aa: CASSETENSPLHF
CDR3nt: TGTGCCAGCAGTGAGACAGAAAATTCACCCCTCCACTTT

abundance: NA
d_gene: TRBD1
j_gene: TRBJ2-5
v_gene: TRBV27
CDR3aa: CASSFLIPGQGVKTQYF
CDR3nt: TGTGCCAGCAGTTTCCTTATCCCGGGACAGGGGGTGAAGACCCAGTACTTC

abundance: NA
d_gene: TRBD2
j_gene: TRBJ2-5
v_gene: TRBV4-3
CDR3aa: CASSRVLADQETQYF
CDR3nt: TGCGCCAGCAGCCGAGTCCTAGCGGACCAAGAGACCCAGTACTTC

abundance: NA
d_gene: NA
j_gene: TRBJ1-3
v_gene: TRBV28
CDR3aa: CASSLGGSSGNTIYF
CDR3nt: TGTGCCAGCAGTTTAGGCGGGAGCTCTGGAAACACCATATATTTT

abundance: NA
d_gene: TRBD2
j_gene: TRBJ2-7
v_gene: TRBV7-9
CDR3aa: CASSLAGGETPF
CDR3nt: TGTGCCAGCAGCTTAGCGGGGGGGGAAACCCCATTC

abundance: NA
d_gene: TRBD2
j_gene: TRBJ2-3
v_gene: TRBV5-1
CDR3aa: CASSLDGTSGTDTQYF
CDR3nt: TGCGCCAGCAGCTTGGACGGGACTAGCGGTACAGATACGCAGTATTTT

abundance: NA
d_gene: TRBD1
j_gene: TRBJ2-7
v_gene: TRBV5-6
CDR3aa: CASSVTGAEQYF
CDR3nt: TGTGCCAGCAGCGTTACAGGGGCCGAGCAGTACTTC

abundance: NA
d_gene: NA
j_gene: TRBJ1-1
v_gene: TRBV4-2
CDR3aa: CASSQESPGGLGPTTEAFF
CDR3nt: TGTGCCAGCAGCCAAGAATCCCCCGGAGGGCTGGGCCCTACAACTGAAGCTTTCTTT

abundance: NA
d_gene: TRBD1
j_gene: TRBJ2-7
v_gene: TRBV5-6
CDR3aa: CASRLRQGLSYEQYF
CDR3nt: TGTGCCAGCCGACTCCGACAGGGCCTCTCCTACGAGCAGTACTTC

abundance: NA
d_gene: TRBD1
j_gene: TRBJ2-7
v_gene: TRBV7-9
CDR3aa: CASSAGTDPYEQYF
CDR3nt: TGTGCCAGCAGCGCCGGGACAGACCCGTACGAGCAGTACTTC

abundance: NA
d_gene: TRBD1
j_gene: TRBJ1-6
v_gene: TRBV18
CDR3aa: CASSPGTEPSPLHF
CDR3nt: TGTGCCAGCTCACCCGGGACAGAACCTTCACCCCTCCACTTT

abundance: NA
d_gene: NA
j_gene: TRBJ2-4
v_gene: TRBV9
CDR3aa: CASSVAVGPGKNIQYF
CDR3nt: TGTGCCAGCAGCGTAGCGGTGGGGCCGGGCAAAAACATTCAGTACTTC

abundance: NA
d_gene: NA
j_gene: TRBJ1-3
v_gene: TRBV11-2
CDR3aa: CASSFSGGNTIYF
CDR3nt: TGTGCCAGCAGCTTCTCGGGGGGAAACACCATATATTTT

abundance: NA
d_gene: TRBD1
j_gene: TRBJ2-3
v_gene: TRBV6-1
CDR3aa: CASSVNRGLNTDTQYF
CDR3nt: TGTGCCAGCAGTGTTAACAGGGGGCTTAACACAGATACGCAGTATTTT

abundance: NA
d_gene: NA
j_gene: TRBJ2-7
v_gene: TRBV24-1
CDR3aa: CATSDTTTSEQYF
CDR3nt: TGTGCCACCAGTGATACGACCACTAGCGAGCAGTACTTC